The 6 T cell receptor beta chains in this list originate from one sample, sequenced in a study of blood T cell repertoires in COVID-19. This table comes from immunoSEQ multiplex PCR, and its TCRdb copy is limited to in-frame clones, with some not included. The sample has 200,000 to 300,000 clones, roughly 87% seen once. What was sequenced was peripheral blood. These receptors were taken from a human donor in a cohort sampled during active COVID-19.

To note about this clone: In the same sample, other DNA sequences code for this CDR3. The chain joins TRBV5-1 to TRBJ1-1; 8 positions agree with TRBD1. This CDR3 is 15 amino acids long. Trimming cost V 1 base and J 3 bases; bases outside gene matches: 5. Germline V gives CDR1 SGHRS, CDR2 YFSETQ. The CDR3 sequence: CASSLRTGRDTEAFF. CDR3 sequence (DNA): TGCGCCAGCAGCTTGAGGACAGGGAGGGACACTGAAGCTTTCTTT.

This chain joins TRBV11-3 and TRBJ2-5, with TRBD1 identical over 10 bases. From germline, CDR1 is SGHNT and CDR2 YENEEA. V lost 5 bases to trimming and J lost 5 bases; unmatched junction nucleotides: 14. The CDR3 covers 17 residues. CDR3 loop: CASSQARGTGEGETQYF. The CDR3, as DNA: TGTGCCAGCAGCCAAGCCCGCGGGACAGGGGAGGGGGAGACCCAGTACTTC.

This clone was found a few times. This chain uses TRBV4-3 with TRBJ2-4; 8 bases are a match to TRBD2. V trimming: 1 base; J trimming: 6 bases; junction bases outside the gene matches: 5. This CDR3 is 15 amino acids long. The germline V gene encodes CDR1 LGHNA and CDR2 YSLEER. CDR3 DNA sequence: TGCGCCAGCAGCCAAGGGGTAGCGGGGACAAACATTCAGTACTTC. Protein sequence: CASSQGVAGTNIQYF.

The genes are TRBV3-1 (or the pseudogene TRBV3-2) and TRBJ2-6; perhaps TRBD1 as D (6 bases). The CDR3 length is 19 residues. Germline values: CDR1 LGHDT, CDR2 YNNKEL (reference sequence). V dropped 4 bases and J dropped 2 bases, with 21 bases sitting between them. The CDR3 loop reads CASSLSLAGESPGANVLTF. CDR3 in DNA: TGTGCCAGCAGCCTATCTCTGGCAGGGGAGTCTCCTGGGGCCAACGTCCTGACTTTC.

As concerns this clone: Relative to the germline gene, one junction end is altered; a read error may explain this. The chain links TRBV30 to TRBJ1-2; 11 nucleotides line up with TRBD1. This CDR3 comprises 13 residues. CDR1 is GTSNPN and CDR2 is SVGIG in the germline V gene (reference sequence). DNA of the CDR3: TGTGCATGGACAGGGGGCTTGTGGTATGGCTACACCTTC. It specifies CAWTGGLWYGYTF.

The sample holds a few counts of this clone. V gene TRBV11-2 combines with J gene TRBJ1-1; TRBD1 matches 8 bases. The germline gives CDR1 SGHAT, CDR2 FQNNGV. The CDR3 consists of 18 residues. Trimming took 5 bases from V and 1 from J; bases not matched to a gene: 15. This chain's CDR3 is CASSTIDRGSGANTEAFF. CDR3 in DNA: TGTGCCAGCAGCACGATAGACAGGGGAAGCGGTGCGAACACTGAAGCTTTCTTT. The full variable domain, with the rest looked up from reference TRBV11-2 and TRBJ1-1, is EAGVAQSPRYKIIEKRQSVAFWCNPISGHATLYWYQQILGQGPKLLIQFQNNGVVDDSQLPKDRFSAERLKGVDSTLKIQPAKLEDSAVYLCASSTIDRGSGANTEAFFGQGTRLTVV.